This is a list of T cell receptor beta chains from one sample in a study of beta chain features in type 1 diabetes. TCRdb's table, derived via immunoSEQ multiplex PCR, lists solely in-frame clones and lacks some. The sample includes hundreds of thousands of clones, over 10% seen only once; the top ten take more than 0.045%. The specimen was naive CD4+ T cells from blood. Source of these receptors: a young woman in good health. Each CDR3 is given with its conserved first and last residue. A D gene is named only where the DNA matches it firmly. Rows give clone size only sometimes, using once, few, many, or a class for an expanded clone.

j_call v_call clone_size d_call cdr3_aa cdr3_nt
TRBJ2-7 TRBV7-9 . TRBD1 CASSTTGGVYEQYF TGTGCCAGCAGTACTACAGGGGGAGTCTACGAGCAGTACTTC
TRBJ1-2 TRBV7-9 . . CASSFGISYGYTF TGTGCCAGCAGCTTCGGGATATCTTACGGCTACACCTTC
TRBJ2-7 TRBV23-1 . TRBD1 CASRQPSQGARREQYF TGCGCCAGCAGGCAGCCGTCACAGGGGGCGCGACGCGAGCAGTACTTC
TRBJ2-1 TRBV18 few . CASSLTSEQFF TGTGCCAGCTCATTGACGTCTGAGCAGTTCTTC
TRBJ2-7 TRBV19 . . CASSINRASEQYF TGTGCCAGTAGTATTAACAGGGCGTCCGAGCAGTACTTC
TRBJ2-1 TRBV7-2 few . CASSWAGRNEQFF TGTGCCAGCAGCTGGGCGGGACGGAATGAGCAGTTCTTC
TRBJ2-7 TRBV7-9 . TRBD1 CASSPLTGVGEQYF TGTGCCAGCAGCCCTTTGACAGGGGTCGGTGAGCAGTACTTC
TRBJ1-2 TRBV5-1 few TRBD1 CASSLTGASEDGYTF TGCGCCAGCAGCTTGACAGGGGCGAGTGAGGATGGCTACACCTTC
TRBJ2-1 TRBV29-1 many TRBD1 CSVARDRQFF TGCAGCGTTGCCCGGGACAGACAGTTCTTC
TRBJ1-2 TRBV25-1 . TRBD1 CASTGTAGYGYTF TGTGCCAGCACCGGGACAGCAGGGTATGGCTACACCTTC
TRBJ2-1 TRBV29-1 . . CSVEDRRVTRSSYNEQFF TGCAGCGTTGAAGATCGGCGGGTTACAAGGAGCTCCTACAATGAGCAGTTCTTC
TRBJ1-2 TRBV29-1 few . CSVEDWRGDGYTF TGCAGCGTTGAAGATTGGCGAGGGGATGGCTACACCTTC
TRBJ2-3 TRBV7-2 few . CASSSRRTDTQYF TGTGCCAGCAGCTCAAGACGGACAGATACGCAGTATTTT
TRBJ2-1 TRBV18 few . CASSPWGTPRNEQFF TGTGCCAGCTCACCCTGGGGGACGCCCCGTAATGAGCAGTTCTTC
TRBJ2-1 TRBV4-3 . . CASSLRRGYNEQFF TGCGCCAGCAGCCTCAGGAGAGGATACAATGAGCAGTTCTTC
TRBJ1-2 TRBV13 . . CASSFLRQEDGYTF TGTGCCAGCAGCTTTCTGAGACAGGAAGATGGCTACACCTTC
TRBJ1-1 TRBV10-3 . . CAIQARDDTEAFF TGTGCCATCCAAGCCAGGGACGACACTGAAGCTTTCTTT
TRBJ2-2 TRBV7-3 few . CASSLMVPGELFF TGTGCCAGCAGCTTAATGGTTCCCGGGGAGCTGTTTTTT
TRBJ2-4 TRBV11-1 few . CASSLGSGLAKNIQYF TGTGCCAGCAGCTTAGGGAGCGGGCTAGCCAAAAACATTCAGTACTTC
TRBJ1-2 TRBV5-6 few . CASSGGLNPYGYTF TGTGCCAGCAGCGGCGGGCTAAACCCCTATGGCTACACCTTC
TRBJ1-1 TRBV28 . . CASSLQRGTEAFF TGTGCCAGCAGTTTACAGAGAGGAACTGAAGCTTTCTTT
TRBJ1-4 TRBV9 . TRBD1 CASSPTGPNEKLFF TGTGCCAGCAGCCCGACAGGGCCCAATGAAAAACTGTTTTTT
TRBJ2-3 TRBV9 few TRBD2 CASSVSGRTDTQYF TGTGCCAGCAGCGTAAGCGGGAGAACAGATACGCAGTATTTT
TRBJ1-1 TRBV29-1 . TRBD1 CSVEGTGGLNTEAFF TGCAGCGTTGAGGGGACAGGGGGCTTGAACACTGAAGCTTTCTTT